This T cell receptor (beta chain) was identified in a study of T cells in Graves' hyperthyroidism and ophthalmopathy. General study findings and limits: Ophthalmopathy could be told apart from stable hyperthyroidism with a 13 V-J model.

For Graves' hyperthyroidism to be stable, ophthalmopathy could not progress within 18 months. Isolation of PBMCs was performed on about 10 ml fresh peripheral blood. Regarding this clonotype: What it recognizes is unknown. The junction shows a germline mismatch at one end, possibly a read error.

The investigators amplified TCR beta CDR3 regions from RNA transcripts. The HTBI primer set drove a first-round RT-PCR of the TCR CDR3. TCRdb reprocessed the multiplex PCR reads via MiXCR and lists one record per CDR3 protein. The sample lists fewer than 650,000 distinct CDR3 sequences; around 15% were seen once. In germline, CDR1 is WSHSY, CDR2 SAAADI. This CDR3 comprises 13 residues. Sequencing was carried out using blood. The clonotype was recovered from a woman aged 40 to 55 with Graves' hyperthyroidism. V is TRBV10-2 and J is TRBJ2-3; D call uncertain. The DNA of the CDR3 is TGTGGGTCAGCGCCCTTGTGGCCAGATACGCAGTATTTT. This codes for CGSAPLWPDTQYF.